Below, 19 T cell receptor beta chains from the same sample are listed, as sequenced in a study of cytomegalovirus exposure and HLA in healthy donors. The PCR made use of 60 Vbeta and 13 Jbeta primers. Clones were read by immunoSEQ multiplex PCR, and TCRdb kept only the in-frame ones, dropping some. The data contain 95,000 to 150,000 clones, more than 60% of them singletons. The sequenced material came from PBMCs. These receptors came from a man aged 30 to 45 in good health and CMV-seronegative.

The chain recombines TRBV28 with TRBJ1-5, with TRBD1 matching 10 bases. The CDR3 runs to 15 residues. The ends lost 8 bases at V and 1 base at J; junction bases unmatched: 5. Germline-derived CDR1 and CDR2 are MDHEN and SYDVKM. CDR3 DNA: TGTGCCAGCTTCAGACAGGGGGCAAGCAATCAGCCCCAGCATTTT. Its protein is CASFRQGASNQPQHF.

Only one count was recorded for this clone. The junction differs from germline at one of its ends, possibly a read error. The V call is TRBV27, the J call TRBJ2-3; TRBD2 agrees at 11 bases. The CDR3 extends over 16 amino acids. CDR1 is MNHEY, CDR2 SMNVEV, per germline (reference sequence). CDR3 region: CATSLLAGASTDTQYF. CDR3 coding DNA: TGTGCCACCAGTTTACTAGCGGGGGCTAGCACAGATACGCAGTATTTT.

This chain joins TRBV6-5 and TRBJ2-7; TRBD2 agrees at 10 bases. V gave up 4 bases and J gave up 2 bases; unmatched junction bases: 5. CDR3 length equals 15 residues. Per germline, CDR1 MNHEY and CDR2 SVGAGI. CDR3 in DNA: TGTGCCAGCAGTTTCATACTAGCGGGACCCTACGAGCAGTACTTC. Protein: CASSFILAGPYEQYF.

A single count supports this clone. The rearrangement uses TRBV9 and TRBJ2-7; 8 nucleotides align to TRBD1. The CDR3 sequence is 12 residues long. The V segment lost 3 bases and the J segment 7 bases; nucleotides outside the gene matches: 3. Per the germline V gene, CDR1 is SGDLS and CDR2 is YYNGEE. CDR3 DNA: TGTGCCAGCAGCGAGACAGGGGAGGAGCAGTACTTC. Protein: CASSETGEEQYF. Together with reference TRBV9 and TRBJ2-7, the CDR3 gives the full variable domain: DSGVTQTPKHLITATGQRVTLRCSPRSGDLSVYWYQQSLDQGLQFLIQYYNGEERAKGNILERFSAQQFPDLHSELNLSSLELGDSALYFCASSETGEEQYFGPGTRLTVT.

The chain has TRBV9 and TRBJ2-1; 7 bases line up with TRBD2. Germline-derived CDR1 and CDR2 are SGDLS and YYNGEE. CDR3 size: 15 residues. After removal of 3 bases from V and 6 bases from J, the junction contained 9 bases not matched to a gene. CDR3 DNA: TGTGCCAGCAGCGCCCTAGCGGACCTATCCAATGAGCAGTTCTTC. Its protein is CASSALADLSNEQFF. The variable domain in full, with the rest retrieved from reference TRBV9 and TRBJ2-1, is DSGVTQTPKHLITATGQRVTLRCSPRSGDLSVYWYQQSLDQGLQFLIQYYNGEERAKGNILERFSAQQFPDLHSELNLSSLELGDSALYFCASSALADLSNEQFFGPGTRLTVL.

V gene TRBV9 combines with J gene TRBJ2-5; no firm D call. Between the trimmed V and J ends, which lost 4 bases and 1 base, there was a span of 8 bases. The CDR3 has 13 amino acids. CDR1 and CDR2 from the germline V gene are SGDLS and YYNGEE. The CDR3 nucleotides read TGTGCCAGCAGCCCGCAGGTCCAAGAGACCCAGTACTTC. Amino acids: CASSPQVQETQYF.

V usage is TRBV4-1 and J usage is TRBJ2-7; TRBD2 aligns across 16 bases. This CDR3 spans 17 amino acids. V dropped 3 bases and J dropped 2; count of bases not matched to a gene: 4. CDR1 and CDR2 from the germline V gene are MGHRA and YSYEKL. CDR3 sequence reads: CASSHGTSGRGTYEQYF. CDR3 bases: TGCGCCAGCAGCCATGGGACTAGCGGGAGGGGTACCTACGAGCAGTACTTC.

In DNA, the CDR3 is TGTGCCAGCAGCTTAGAACAGGGTGGCGTGAACACTGAAGCTTTCTTT. Amino acid sequence: CASSLEQGGVNTEAFF. V usage is TRBV7-9 and J usage is TRBJ1-1, with D tentatively TRBD1 (6 bases). V was cut by 1 base and J by 0 bases, with 12 bases left in between. The V gene's germline CDR1 is SEHNR and CDR2 FQNEAQ (reference sequence). This CDR3 has 16 amino acids.

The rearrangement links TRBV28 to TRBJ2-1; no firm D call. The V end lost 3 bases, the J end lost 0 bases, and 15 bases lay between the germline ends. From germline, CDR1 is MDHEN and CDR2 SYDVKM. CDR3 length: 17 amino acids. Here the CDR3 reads CASSLRQTLSSYNEQFF. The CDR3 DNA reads TGTGCCAGCAGTTTGAGGCAGACCCTGAGCTCCTACAATGAGCAGTTCTTC.

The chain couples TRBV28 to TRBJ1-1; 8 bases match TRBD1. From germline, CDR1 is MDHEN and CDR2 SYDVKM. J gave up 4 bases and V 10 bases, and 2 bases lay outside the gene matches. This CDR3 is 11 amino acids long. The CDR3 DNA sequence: TGTGCCATCCAGGGGGCCACTGAAGCTTTCTTT. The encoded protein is CAIQGATEAFF.

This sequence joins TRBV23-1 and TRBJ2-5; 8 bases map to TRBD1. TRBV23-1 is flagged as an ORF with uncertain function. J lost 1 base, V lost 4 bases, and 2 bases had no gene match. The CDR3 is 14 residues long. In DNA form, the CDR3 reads TGCGCCAGCAGTCTAGACAGGGGCCAAGAGACCCAGTACTTC. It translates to CASSLDRGQETQYF.

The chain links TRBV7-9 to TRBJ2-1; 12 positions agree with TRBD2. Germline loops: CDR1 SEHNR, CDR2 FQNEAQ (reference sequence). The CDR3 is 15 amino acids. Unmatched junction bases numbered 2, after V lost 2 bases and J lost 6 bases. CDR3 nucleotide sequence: TGTGCCAGCAGCTTACTAGCGGGGGGGCCCAATGAGCAGTTCTTC. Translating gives CASSLLAGGPNEQFF.

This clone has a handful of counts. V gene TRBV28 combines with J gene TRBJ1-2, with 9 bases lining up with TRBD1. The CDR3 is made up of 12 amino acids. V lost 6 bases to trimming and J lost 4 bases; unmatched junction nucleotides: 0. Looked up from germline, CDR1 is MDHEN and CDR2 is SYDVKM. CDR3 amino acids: CASRTGGYGYTF. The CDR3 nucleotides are TGTGCCAGCAGGACAGGGGGCTATGGCTACACCTTC.

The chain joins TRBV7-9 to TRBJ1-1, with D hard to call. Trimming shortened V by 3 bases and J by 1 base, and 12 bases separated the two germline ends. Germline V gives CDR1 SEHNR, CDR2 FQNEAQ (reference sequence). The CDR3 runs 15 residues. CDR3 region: CASSLGRSGNTEAFF. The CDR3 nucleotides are TGTGCCAGCAGCTTGGGCAGGTCTGGGAACACTGAAGCTTTCTTT.

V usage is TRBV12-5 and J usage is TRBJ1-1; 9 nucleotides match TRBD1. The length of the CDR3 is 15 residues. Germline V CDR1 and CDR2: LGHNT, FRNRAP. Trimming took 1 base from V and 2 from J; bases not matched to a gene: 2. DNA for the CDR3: TGTGCTAGTGGTTTGGGGGACAGGGATAACACTGAAGCTTTCTTT. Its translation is CASGLGDRDNTEAFF.

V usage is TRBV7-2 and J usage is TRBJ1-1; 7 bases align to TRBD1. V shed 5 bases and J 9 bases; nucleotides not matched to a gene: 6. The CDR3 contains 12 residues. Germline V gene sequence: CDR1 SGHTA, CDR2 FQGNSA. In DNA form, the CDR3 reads TGTGCCAGCAGCCCCTCGACAGGGCAAGCTTTCTTT. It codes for CASSPSTGQAFF.

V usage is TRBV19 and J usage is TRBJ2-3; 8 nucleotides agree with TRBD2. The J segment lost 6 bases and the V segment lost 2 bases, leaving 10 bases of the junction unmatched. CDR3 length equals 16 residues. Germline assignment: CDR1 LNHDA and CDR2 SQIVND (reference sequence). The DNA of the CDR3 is TGTGCCAGTAGTATAACCAGCGGGGGTTTCACTGATACGCAGTATTTT. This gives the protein CASSITSGGFTDTQYF. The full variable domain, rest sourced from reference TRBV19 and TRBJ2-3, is DGGITQSPKYLFRKEGQNVTLSCEQNLNHDAMYWYRQDPGQGLRLIYYSQIVNDFQKGDIAEGYSVSREKKESFPLTVTSAQKNPTAFYLCASSITSGGFTDTQYFGPGTRLTVL.

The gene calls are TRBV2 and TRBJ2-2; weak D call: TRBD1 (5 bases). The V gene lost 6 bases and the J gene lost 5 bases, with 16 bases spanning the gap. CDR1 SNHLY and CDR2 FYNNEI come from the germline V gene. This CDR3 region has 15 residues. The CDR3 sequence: CASSPRVIRTGELFF. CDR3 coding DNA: TGTGCCAGCAGCCCCAGGGTAATACGGACCGGGGAGCTGTTTTTT.

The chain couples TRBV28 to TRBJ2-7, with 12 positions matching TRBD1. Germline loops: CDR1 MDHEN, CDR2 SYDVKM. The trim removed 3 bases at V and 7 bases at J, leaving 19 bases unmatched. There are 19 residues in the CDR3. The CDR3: CASSFPFIPMGTGGWEQYF. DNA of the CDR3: TGTGCCAGCAGTTTTCCCTTCATCCCAATGGGGACAGGGGGCTGGGAGCAGTACTTC.